Listed below are T cell receptor beta chains from one sample, sequenced in a study of CD8+ T cells in alopecia areata. Method: immunoSEQ multiplex PCR; TCRdb's copy keeps in-frame clones and lacks some. Here the sample spans fewer than 250,000 clones, 55% to 70% being singletons. The sample in question was CD4+ T cells sorted from blood, obtained at week 4, from a patient treated with tofacitinib. The receptors originated from a human donor with alopecia areata. Each CDR3 is given with its conserved first and last residue. Fields, in order: D gene, clone size, V gene, J gene, CDR3 protein, CDR3 DNA. D genes are given only for firm matches. Not every row has a clone size; where given, it reads once, few, many or a size class.

>NA|NA|TRBV30|TRBJ1-2
CTGRARGPYGYTF
TGTACCGGGAGGGCCCGGGGACCTTATGGCTACACCTTC
>TRBD2|NA|TRBV29-1|TRBJ2-1
CSVDGRAIEQFF
TGCAGCGTTGACGGGAGGGCCATTGAGCAGTTCTTC
>NA|NA|TRBV4-3|TRBJ1-4
CASSQVNRAWEKLFF
TGCGCCAGCAGCCAAGTAAACAGGGCCTGGGAAAAACTGTTTTTT
>NA|few|TRBV2|TRBJ2-3
CASSLGLDPDTQYF
TGTGCCAGCAGTCTGGGGCTAGACCCAGATACGCAGTATTTT
>NA|NA|TRBV14|TRBJ1-1
CASSQDQAAFF
TGTGCCAGCAGCCAAGATCAAGCAGCTTTCTTT
>TRBD2|NA|TRBV6-6|TRBJ2-7
CASSLGGSLYEQYF
TGTGCCAGCAGTTTGGGCGGGAGTCTCTACGAGCAGTACTTC
>NA|NA|TRBV30|TRBJ1-5
CAGGQGNMQPQHF
TGTGCCGGGGGGCAGGGTAATATGCAGCCCCAGCATTTT
>NA|NA|TRBV6-5|TRBJ1-2
CASGQGGYGYTF
TGTGCCAGCGGGCAGGGTGGCTATGGCTACACCTTC
>NA|NA|TRBV29-1|TRBJ1-1
CSGRDGGSVAEAFF
TGCAGCGGACGGGACGGTGGGTCTGTAGCTGAAGCTTTCTTT
>TRBD2|NA|TRBV7-9|TRBJ2-1
CASRPGLAYNEQFF
TGTGCCAGCAGACCGGGACTAGCGTACAATGAGCAGTTCTTC
>TRBD2|NA|TRBV27|TRBJ2-7
CASSFLAGVNEQYF
TGTGCCAGCAGTTTCCTAGCGGGAGTAAACGAGCAGTACTTC
>TRBD1|once|TRBV7-2|TRBJ1-2
CASSAGGGSYGYTF
TGTGCCAGCAGTGCAGGGGGCGGAAGCTATGGCTACACCTTC
>NA|NA|TRBV25-1|TRBJ2-4
CASSSGPLAKNIQYF
TGTGCCAGCAGTTCAGGCCCCCTAGCCAAAAACATTCAGTACTTC
>NA|few|TRBV29-1|TRBJ2-1
CSVVRGTVHNEQFF
TGCAGCGTTGTGCGCGGGACGGTCCACAATGAGCAGTTCTTC
>NA|NA|TRBV7-2|TRBJ1-5
CASSETRVNQPQHF
TGTGCCAGCAGCGAAACGAGGGTCAATCAGCCCCAGCATTTT
>NA|NA|TRBV4-1|TRBJ1-5
CASSRQGWDQPQHF
TGCGCCAGCAGCCGGCAGGGGTGGGATCAGCCCCAGCATTTT
>TRBD1|NA|TRBV30|TRBJ2-7
CAWGRDRTLGEQYF
TGTGCCTGGGGACGGGACAGGACATTGGGTGAGCAGTACTTC
>NA|NA|TRBV27|TRBJ2-7
CARWPIGYEQYF
TGTGCCAGGTGGCCCATTGGATACGAGCAGTACTTC
>NA|NA|TRBV5-1|TRBJ2-6
CASKDPRGANVLTF
TGCGCGAGCAAAGACCCGAGAGGGGCCAACGTCCTGACTTTC
>TRBD2|NA|TRBV5-1|TRBJ2-1
CASSVGLAGVRDEQFF
TGCGCCAGCAGCGTCGGACTAGCGGGAGTACGCGATGAGCAGTTCTTC
>NA|few|TRBV14|TRBJ1-2
CASSQVAYYGYTF
TGTGCCAGCAGCCAGGTAGCTTACTATGGCTACACCTTC
>TRBD2|few|TRBV7-2|TRBJ2-7
CASSLAVTGGYEQYF
TGTGCCAGCAGCTTAGCGGTGACGGGAGGCTACGAGCAGTACTTC
>NA|NA|TRBV18|TRBJ2-7
CANSPVGSSSYEQYF
TGTGCCAACTCACCAGTAGGATCGAGCTCCTACGAGCAGTACTTC
>TRBD1|NA|TRBV6-6|TRBJ2-7
CASSYFPGQGQYF
TGTGCCAGCAGTTACTTTCCGGGACAGGGTCAGTACTTC
>TRBD1|NA|TRBV29-1|TRBJ2-7
CSVRATGTETYEQYF
TGCAGCGTTAGGGCTACCGGGACAGAAACCTACGAGCAGTACTTC
>NA|few|TRBV14|TRBJ2-3
CASSPAIRLYTDTQYF
TGTGCCAGCAGCCCCGCTATCCGGCTATACACAGATACGCAGTATTTT
>TRBD1|NA|TRBV6-5|TRBJ2-5
CASRFGDRQETQYF
TGTGCCAGCAGATTTGGGGACAGGCAAGAGACCCAGTACTTC
>TRBD1|NA|TRBV7-2|TRBJ2-7
CASSSAPGQLYEQYF
TGTGCCAGCAGTTCAGCCCCGGGACAGCTCTACGAGCAGTACTTC
>TRBD2|NA|TRBV18|TRBJ2-3
CASSPPASGALGTDTQYF
TGTGCCAGCTCACCACCGGCTAGCGGAGCCCTGGGCACAGATACGCAGTATTTT
>NA|NA|TRBV29-1|TRBJ1-5
CSFRSGDRQPQHF
TGCAGCTTCAGATCGGGGGACCGTCAGCCCCAGCATTTT
>TRBD2|NA|TRBV25-1|TRBJ2-1
CASSDPTSATTYNEQFF
TGTGCCAGCAGTGACCCAACTAGCGCGACGACCTACAATGAGCAGTTCTTC
>NA|NA|TRBV14|TRBJ2-7
CASSQDLGSNEQYF
TGTGCCAGCAGCCAAGATTTAGGGTCTAACGAGCAGTACTTC
>TRBD1|NA|TRBV4-1|TRBJ2-3
CASSRGQAGADTQYF
TGCGCCAGCAGCCGCGGACAGGCTGGAGCAGATACGCAGTATTTT
>TRBD1|NA|TRBV11-2|TRBJ2-5
CASSLVGTGRAQYF
TGTGCCAGCAGCTTAGTAGGGACAGGCCGGGCCCAGTACTTC
>NA|NA|TRBV5-4|TRBJ1-1
CASRGPVGTEAFF
TGTGCCAGCAGGGGCCCCGTGGGCACTGAAGCTTTCTTT
>NA|NA|TRBV28|TRBJ1-2
CASIPYGREDYGYTF
TGTGCCAGCATCCCCTACGGCAGGGAAGACTATGGCTACACCTTC
>NA|NA|TRBV7-9|TRBJ1-1
CASSLTVGRNTEAFF
TGTGCCAGCAGCTTAACCGTAGGGCGGAACACTGAAGCTTTCTTT
>NA|NA|TRBV7-2|TRBJ2-7
CASSLVPYEQYF
TGTGCCAGCAGCTTAGTACCCTACGAGCAGTACTTC
>NA|NA|TRBV29-1|TRBJ2-6
CSFQSGANVLTF
TGCAGCTTCCAGTCTGGGGCCAACGTCCTGACTTTC
>NA|NA|TRBV2|TRBJ2-2
CASTGGSTGELFF
TGTGCCAGCACTGGAGGTTCGACCGGGGAGCTGTTTTTT
>TRBD2|few|TRBV29-1|TRBJ2-7
CSVLAGIRYEQYF
TGCAGCGTACTAGCGGGAATCCGCTACGAGCAGTACTTC
>NA|NA|TRBV25-1|TRBJ2-3
CASSGGEPTDTQYF
TGTGCCAGCAGTGGGGGGGAACCCACAGATACGCAGTATTTT
>TRBD1|NA|TRBV11-2|TRBJ2-1
CASSLGDSHLDEQFF
TGTGCCAGCAGCTTAGGGGACAGTCATTTGGATGAGCAGTTCTTC
>NA|NA|TRBV7-9|TRBJ1-2
CASSLALQGYTF
TGTGCCAGCAGCTTAGCGCTGCAGGGCTACACCTTC
>NA|NA|TRBV30|TRBJ2-5
CAWSYWGETQYF
TGTGCCTGGAGTTATTGGGGCGAGACCCAGTACTTC
>NA|NA|TRBV30|TRBJ1-5
CAWSSDGGNQPQHF
TGTGCCTGGAGCTCGGACGGAGGCAATCAGCCCCAGCATTTT
>NA|NA|TRBV4-2|TRBJ2-7
CASSQERPIPVQYF
TGTGCCAGCAGCCAAGAGAGGCCGATCCCGGTGCAGTACTTC
>TRBD1|NA|TRBV7-2|TRBJ2-5
CASSLRGTDPFPQYF
TGTGCCAGCAGCTTACGAGGGACAGACCCTTTTCCCCAGTACTTC
>TRBD1|NA|TRBV10-3|TRBJ2-7
CAISGGTASSYEQYF
TGTGCCATCAGTGGGGGGACAGCAAGCTCCTACGAGCAGTACTTC
>TRBD1|NA|TRBV9|TRBJ2-2
CASSVQGARTGELFF
TGTGCCAGCAGCGTACAGGGGGCGCGGACCGGGGAGCTGTTTTTT
>NA|few|TRBV9|TRBJ2-3
CASSVVEGRTDTQYF
TGTGCCAGCAGCGTAGTTGAGGGGCGCACAGATACGCAGTATTTT
>NA|NA|TRBV4-3|TRBJ1-5
CASSQAITGLPQHF
TGCGCCAGCAGCCAGGCTATCACAGGGTTGCCCCAGCATTTT
>NA|NA|TRBV6-1|TRBJ1-2
CASSETPGGNYGYTF
TGTGCCAGCAGTGAAACCCCGGGGGGGAACTATGGCTACACCTTC